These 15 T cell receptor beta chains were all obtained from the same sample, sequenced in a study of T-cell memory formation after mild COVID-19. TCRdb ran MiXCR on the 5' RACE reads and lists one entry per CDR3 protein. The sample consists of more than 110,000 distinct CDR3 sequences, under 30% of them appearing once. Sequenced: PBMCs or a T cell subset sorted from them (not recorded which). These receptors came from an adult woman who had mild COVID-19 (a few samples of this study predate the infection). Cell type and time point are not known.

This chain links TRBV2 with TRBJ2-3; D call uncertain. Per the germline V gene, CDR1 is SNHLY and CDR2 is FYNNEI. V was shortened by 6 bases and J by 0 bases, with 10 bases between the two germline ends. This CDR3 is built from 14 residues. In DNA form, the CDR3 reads TGTGCCAGCAGGGACGACGACAGCACAGATACGCAGTATTTT. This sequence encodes CASRDDDSTDTQYF.

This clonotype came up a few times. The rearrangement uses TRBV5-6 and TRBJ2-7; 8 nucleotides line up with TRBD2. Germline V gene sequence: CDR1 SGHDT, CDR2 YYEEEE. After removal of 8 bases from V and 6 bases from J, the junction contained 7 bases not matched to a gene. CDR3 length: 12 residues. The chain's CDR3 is CASGGTRGEQYF. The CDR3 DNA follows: TGTGCCAGTGGCGGGACTAGGGGCGAGCAGTACTTC.

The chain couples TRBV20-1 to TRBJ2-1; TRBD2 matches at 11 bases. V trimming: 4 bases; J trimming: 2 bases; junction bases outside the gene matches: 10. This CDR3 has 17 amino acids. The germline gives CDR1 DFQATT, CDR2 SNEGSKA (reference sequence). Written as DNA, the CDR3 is TGCAGTGCTATTGGACTAGCGGGCCAAGCGGCCTACAATGAGCAGTTCTTC. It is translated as CSAIGLAGQAAYNEQFF.

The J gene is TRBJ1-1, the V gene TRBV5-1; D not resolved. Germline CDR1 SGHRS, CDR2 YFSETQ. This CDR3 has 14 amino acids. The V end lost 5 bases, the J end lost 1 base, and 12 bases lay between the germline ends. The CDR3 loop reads CASRTHLSNTEAFF. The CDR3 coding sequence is TGCGCCAGCAGAACACACCTTTCGAACACTGAAGCTTTCTTT.

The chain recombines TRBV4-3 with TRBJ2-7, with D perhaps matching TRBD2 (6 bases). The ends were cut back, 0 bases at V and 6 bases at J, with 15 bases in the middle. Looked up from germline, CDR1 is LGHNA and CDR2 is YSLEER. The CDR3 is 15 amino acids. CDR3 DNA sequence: TGCGCCAGCAGCCAAGATCGGGGGAGAGGGTTCGAGCAGTACTTC. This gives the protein CASSQDRGRGFEQYF.

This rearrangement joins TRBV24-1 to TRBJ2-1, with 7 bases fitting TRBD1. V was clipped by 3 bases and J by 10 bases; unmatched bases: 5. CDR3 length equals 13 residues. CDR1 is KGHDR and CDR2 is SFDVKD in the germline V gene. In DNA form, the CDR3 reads TGTGCCACCAGTGATCACAGGGGAAGCGAGCAGTTCTTC. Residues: CATSDHRGSEQFF.

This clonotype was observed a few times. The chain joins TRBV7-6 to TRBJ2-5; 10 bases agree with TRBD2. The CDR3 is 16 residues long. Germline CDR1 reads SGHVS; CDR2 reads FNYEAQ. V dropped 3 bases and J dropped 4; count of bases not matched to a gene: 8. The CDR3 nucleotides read TGTGCCAGCAGCTTTACTAGCGGGAACCTCATAGAGACCCAGTACTTC. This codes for CASSFTSGNLIETQYF.

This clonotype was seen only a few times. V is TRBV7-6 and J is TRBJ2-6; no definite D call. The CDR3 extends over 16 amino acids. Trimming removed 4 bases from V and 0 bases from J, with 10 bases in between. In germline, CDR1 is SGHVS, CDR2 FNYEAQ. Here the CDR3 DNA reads TGTGCCAGCAGCTCAGGACCGGGCTCTGGGGCCAACGTCCTGACTTTC. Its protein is CASSSGPGSGANVLTF. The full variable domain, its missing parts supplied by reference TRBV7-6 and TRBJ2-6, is GAGVSQSPRYKVTKRGQDVALRCDPISGHVSLYWYRQALGQGPEFLTYFNYEAQQDKSGLPNDRFSAERPEGSISTLTIQRTEQRDSAMYRCASSSGPGSGANVLTFGAGSRLTVL.

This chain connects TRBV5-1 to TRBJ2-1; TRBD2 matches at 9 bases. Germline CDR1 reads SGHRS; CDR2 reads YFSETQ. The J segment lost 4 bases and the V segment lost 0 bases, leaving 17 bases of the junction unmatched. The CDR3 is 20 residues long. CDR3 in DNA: TGCGCCAGCAGCTTGGAAGGTGGGGGTTTGAGGACTAGCGAGTACAATGAGCAGTTCTTC. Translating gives CASSLEGGGLRTSEYNEQFF.

In DNA, the CDR3 is TGCAGCGTCTTACGAGGGTTGTATGGCTACACCTTC. Encoded protein: CSVLRGLYGYTF. The V call is TRBV29-1, the J call TRBJ1-2; the D is unclear. The CDR3 sequence is 12 residues long. V dropped 6 bases and J dropped 5 bases, with 13 bases sitting between them. Per the germline V gene, CDR1 is SQVTM and CDR2 is ANQGSEA.

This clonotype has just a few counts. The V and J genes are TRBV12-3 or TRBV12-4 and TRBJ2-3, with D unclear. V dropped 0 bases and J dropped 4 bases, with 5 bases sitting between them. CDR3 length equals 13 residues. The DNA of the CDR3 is TGTGCCAGCAGTTTAGCCGCAGCAGATACGCAGTATTTT. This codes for CASSLAAADTQYF.

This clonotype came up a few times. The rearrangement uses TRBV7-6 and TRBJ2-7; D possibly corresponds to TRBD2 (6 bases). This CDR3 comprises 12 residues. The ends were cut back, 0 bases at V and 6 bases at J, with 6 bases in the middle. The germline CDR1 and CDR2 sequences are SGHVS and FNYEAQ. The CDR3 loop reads CASSLAGSEQYF. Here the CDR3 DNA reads TGTGCCAGCAGCTTAGCCGGGAGCGAGCAGTACTTC. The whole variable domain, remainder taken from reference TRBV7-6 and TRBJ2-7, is GAGVSQSPRYKVTKRGQDVALRCDPISGHVSLYWYRQALGQGPEFLTYFNYEAQQDKSGLPNDRFSAERPEGSISTLTIQRTEQRDSAMYRCASSLAGSEQYFGPGTRLTVT.

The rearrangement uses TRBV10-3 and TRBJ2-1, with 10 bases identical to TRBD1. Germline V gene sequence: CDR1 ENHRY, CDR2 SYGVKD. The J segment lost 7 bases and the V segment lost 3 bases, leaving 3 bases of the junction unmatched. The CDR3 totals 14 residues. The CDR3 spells CAISEGDRGNEQFF. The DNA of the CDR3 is TGTGCCATCAGTGAAGGGGACAGGGGAAATGAGCAGTTCTTC.

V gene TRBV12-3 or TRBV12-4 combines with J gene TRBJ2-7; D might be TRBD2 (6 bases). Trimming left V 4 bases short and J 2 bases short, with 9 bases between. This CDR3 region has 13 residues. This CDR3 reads CASSSPGAYEQYF. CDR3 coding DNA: TGTGCCAGCAGTTCGCCGGGGGCCTACGAGCAGTACTTC.

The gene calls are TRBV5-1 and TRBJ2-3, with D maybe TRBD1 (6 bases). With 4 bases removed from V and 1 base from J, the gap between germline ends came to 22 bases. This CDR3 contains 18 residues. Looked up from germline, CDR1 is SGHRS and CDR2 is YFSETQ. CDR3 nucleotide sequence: TGCGCCAGCAGCCCATCCTTACAGGGTGGTCGGGGCACAGATACGCAGTATTTT. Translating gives CASSPSLQGGRGTDTQYF.